A selection of T cell receptor beta chains follows, all from one sample in a study of cytomegalovirus exposure and HLA in healthy donors. Generated by immunoSEQ multiplex PCR, the TCRdb table keeps only in-frame clones and is missing some. This sample has about 76,000 clones, with approximately 78% found just once. The sample taken for sequencing was PBMCs. The receptors were gathered from a male donor in good health and CMV-seropositive. The CDR3 runs from the conserved cysteine through the conserved F or W. The D gene is left open where the match is weak. Clone size is given for some rows only: seen once, a few or many times, or a class if the clone is expanded.

j_call clone_size d_call v_call cdr3_aa cdr3_nt
TRBJ2-7 NA NA TRBV10-3 CAISAGAGGSYEQYF TGTGCCATCAGTGCGGGGGCAGGGGGCTCCTACGAGCAGTACTTC
TRBJ2-3 once NA TRBV7-9 CASSQNPDTQYF TGTGCCAGCAGCCAGAACCCAGATACGCAGTATTTT
TRBJ2-7 NA NA TRBV2 CASSDLTLGVEQYF TGTGCCAGCAGTGATTTAACGCTAGGGGTCGAGCAGTACTTC
TRBJ2-7 NA TRBD1 TRBV29-1 CSGTGPTYEQYF TGCAGCGGGACAGGACCAACCTACGAGCAGTACTTC
TRBJ2-5 NA NA TRBV15 CATSRDPGETQYF TGTGCCACCAGCAGAGATCCAGGGGAGACCCAGTACTTC
TRBJ2-7 once NA TRBV10-3 CAISDAGGASYEQYF TGTGCCATCAGTGATGCAGGTGGCGCTTCCTACGAGCAGTACTTC
TRBJ2-7 few NA TRBV7-2 CASSRVRLHSYEQYF TGTGCCAGCAGTCGGGTACGGCTCCACTCCTACGAGCAGTACTTC
TRBJ1-5 NA NA TRBV2 CASSDMVPGYQPQHF TGTGCCAGCAGCGACATGGTCCCAGGCTATCAGCCCCAGCATTTT
TRBJ2-7 NA NA TRBV30 CAWSVMGSYEQYF TGTGCCTGGAGTGTAATGGGGAGCTACGAGCAGTACTTC
TRBJ1-3 NA NA TRBV7-8 CASSFAGAGNTIYF TGTGCCAGCAGCTTTGCGGGGGCTGGAAACACCATATATTTT
TRBJ2-5 NA TRBD1 TRBV5-1 CASSWGQGSQETQYF TGCGCCAGCAGCTGGGGACAGGGTTCACAAGAGACCCAGTACTTC
TRBJ1-1 few NA TRBV4-2 CASSQEDSGPTPEAFF TGTGCCAGCAGCCAAGAAGATTCGGGTCCTACCCCTGAAGCTTTCTTT
TRBJ2-7 NA NA TRBV5-8 CASLRRTGPPGEGEQYF TGTGCCAGTCTTAGAAGGACCGGGCCCCCCGGAGAGGGCGAGCAGTACTTC
TRBJ1-2 NA TRBD1 TRBV7-2 CASSLRQGSYNYTF TGTGCCAGCAGCTTGAGACAGGGTAGTTACAACTACACCTTC
TRBJ2-4 NA NA TRBV19 CASLELAKNIQYF TGTGCCAGTTTAGAGTTAGCCAAAAACATTCAGTACTTC
TRBJ2-3 NA NA TRBV5-4 CASSRGGTGTDTQYF TGTGCCAGCAGCCGAGGCGGGACAGGCACAGATACGCAGTATTTT
TRBJ2-1 NA NA TRBV28 CASNGVVYNEQFF TGTGCCAGCAACGGGGTTGTCTACAATGAGCAGTTCTTC
TRBJ2-3 NA TRBD1 TRBV27 CASSLYGTASSDTQYF TGTGCCAGCAGTTTATATGGGACAGCTAGTTCAGATACGCAGTATTTT
TRBJ1-4 few NA TRBV18 CASSRSPGEKLFF TGTGCCAGCTCCCGATCCCCCGGTGAAAAACTGTTTTTT
TRBJ2-2 NA TRBD2 TRBV6-1 CASSVRTSGNTGELFF TGTGCCAGCAGTGTCAGGACTAGCGGTAACACCGGGGAGCTGTTTTTT
TRBJ2-3 NA TRBD2 TRBV7-9 CASRAGVRADTQYF TGTGCCAGCAGAGCGGGAGTTCGCGCAGATACGCAGTATTTT
TRBJ2-7 few TRBD1 TRBV5-1 CASSVGTGGAYEQYF TGCGCCAGCAGCGTCGGGACAGGGGGTGCCTACGAGCAGTACTTC
TRBJ1-4 few NA TRBV14 CASSLRPRGTNEKLFF TGTGCCAGCAGCCTCCGCCCCAGGGGAACTAATGAAAAACTGTTTTTT
TRBJ2-2 NA TRBD1 TRBV9 CASSVAHRGFRTTGELFF TGTGCCAGCAGCGTAGCTCACAGGGGGTTCAGGACCACCGGGGAGCTGTTTTTT
TRBJ2-7 NA TRBD1 TRBV4-3 CASSQVGQGATYEQYF TGCGCCAGCAGCCAAGTGGGACAGGGGGCGACCTACGAGCAGTACTTC
TRBJ1-1 few TRBD1 TRBV5-1 CASSEQGGNTEAFF TGCGCCAGCAGCGAACAGGGGGGGAACACTGAAGCTTTCTTT
TRBJ1-1 NA NA TRBV19 CASSIGLTDEAFF TGTGCCAGTAGTATAGGTTTGACAGATGAAGCTTTCTTT
TRBJ2-5 NA NA TRBV20-1 CSAISETQYF TGCAGTGCTATCTCAGAGACCCAGTACTTC